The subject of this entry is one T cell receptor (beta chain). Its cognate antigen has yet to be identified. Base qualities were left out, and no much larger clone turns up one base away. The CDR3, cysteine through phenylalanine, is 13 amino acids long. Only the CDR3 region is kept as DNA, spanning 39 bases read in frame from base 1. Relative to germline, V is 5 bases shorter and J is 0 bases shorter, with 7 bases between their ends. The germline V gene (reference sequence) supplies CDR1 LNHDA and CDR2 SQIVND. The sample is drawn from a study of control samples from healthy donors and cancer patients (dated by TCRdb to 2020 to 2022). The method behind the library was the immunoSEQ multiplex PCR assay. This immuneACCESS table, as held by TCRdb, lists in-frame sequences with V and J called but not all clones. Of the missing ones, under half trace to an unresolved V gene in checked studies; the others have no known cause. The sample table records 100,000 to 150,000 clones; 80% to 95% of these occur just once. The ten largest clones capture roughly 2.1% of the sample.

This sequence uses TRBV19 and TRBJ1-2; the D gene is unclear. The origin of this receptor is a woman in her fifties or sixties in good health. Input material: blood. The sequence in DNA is TGTGCCAGTAGTGATACAGCTAACTATGGCTACACCTTC. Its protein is CASSDTANYGYTF. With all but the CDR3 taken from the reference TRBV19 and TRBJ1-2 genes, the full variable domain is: DGGITQSPKYLFRKEGQNVTLSCEQNLNHDAMYWYRQDPGQGLRLIYYSQIVNDFQKGDIAEGYSVSREKKESFPLTVTSAQKNPTAFYLCASSDTANYGYTFGSGTRLTVV.